Listed below are T cell receptor beta chains from one sample, sequenced in a study of cytomegalovirus exposure and HLA in healthy donors. Repertoires were generated with immunoSEQ multiplex PCR, while TCRdb's copy carries only in-frame clones and drops some. Of around 220,000 clones in the sample, roughly 80% were seen once. The specimen sequenced was PBMCs. Receptor source: a man in his forties or fifties in good health and CMV-seronegative. The CDR3 runs from the conserved cysteine through the conserved F or W. The order of the fields is clone size, D gene, J gene, V gene, CDR3 protein, CDR3 DNA. D genes are given only for firm matches. Clone size is shown for a subset of rows, as once, few, many or a class of expanded clone.

NA,NA,TRBJ1-3,TRBV19,CASSPRQILSGNTIYF,TGTGCCAGTAGTCCCAGACAGATCCTCTCTGGAAACACCATATATTTT
few,TRBD1,TRBJ1-2,TRBV10-3,CAIRGDSSYYGYTF,TGTGCCATCAGGGGGGACAGCTCTTACTATGGCTACACCTTC
few,TRBD2,TRBJ2-1,TRBV19,CASSLAGSSYNEQFF,TGTGCCAGTAGCCTAGCGGGGAGCTCCTACAATGAGCAGTTCTTC
NA,NA,TRBJ2-7,TRBV19,CASSAGAGDSYEQYF,TGTGCCAGTAGTGCAGGGGCAGGGGATTCCTACGAGCAGTACTTC
NA,TRBD1,TRBJ1-5,TRBV7-8,CASSKDRENQPQHF,TGTGCCAGCAGCAAGGACAGGGAAAATCAGCCCCAGCATTTT
NA,NA,TRBJ1-4,TRBV27,CASSLPLDRTTHYEGYEKLFF,TGTGCCAGCAGTTTACCTCTTGACCGGACCACACACTACGAGGGCTATGAAAAACTGTTTTTT
NA,TRBD1,TRBJ1-5,TRBV10-3,CAISKTGSRQPQHF,TGTGCCATCAGCAAGACAGGGTCTAGACAGCCCCAGCATTTT
NA,TRBD2,TRBJ2-3,TRBV4-1,CASSQSGGAGTDTQYF,TGCGCCAGCAGCCAGAGCGGGGGGGCGGGGACAGATACGCAGTATTTT
NA,NA,TRBJ2-3,TRBV10-1,CASSDTGLGGTQYF,TGCGCCAGCAGTGATACAGGTTTAGGTGGGACGCAGTATTTT
NA,NA,TRBJ2-7,TRBV1,CTSSLIAGGSSYEQYF,TGCACCAGCAGTCTCATAGCGGGAGGGAGCTCCTACGAGCAGTACTTC
NA,NA,TRBJ2-3,TRBV20-1,CSVPNRDTQYF,TGCAGTGTCCCAAATCGGGATACGCAGTATTTT
NA,TRBD2,TRBJ2-1,TRBV29-1,CSAEAGGPPYNEQFF,TGCAGCGCCGAAGCGGGGGGCCCCCCCTACAATGAGCAGTTCTTC
NA,NA,TRBJ1-1,TRBV7-7,CASSLQINTEAFF,TGTGCCAGCAGCTTACAGATAAACACTGAAGCTTTCTTT
many,NA,TRBJ1-2,TRBV18,CASSPLLGRGYGYTF,TGTGCCAGCTCTCCCCTCCTAGGGCGGGGATATGGCTACACCTTC
NA,NA,TRBJ2-7,TRBV19,CASRQDSYEQYF,TGTGCCAGTAGACAGGACTCCTACGAGCAGTACTTC
NA,NA,TRBJ2-7,TRBV13,CASSLDGTYEQYF,TGTGCCAGCAGCTTGGACGGGACCTACGAGCAGTACTTC
NA,TRBD2,TRBJ2-2,TRBV7-3,CASSLQAGGFQSGELFF,TGTGCCAGCAGCTTGCAAGCGGGGGGGTTTCAAAGCGGGGAGCTGTTTTTT
NA,NA,TRBJ2-7,TRBV19,CASSIGQGYEQYF,TGTGCCAGTAGTATAGGGCAGGGGTACGAGCAGTACTTC
NA,NA,TRBJ2-3,TRBV7-9,CATPLGATDTQYF,TGTGCCACCCCCTTGGGCGCCACAGATACGCAGTATTTT
NA,NA,TRBJ2-7,TRBV25-1,CASSVSGTYEQYF,TGTGCCAGCAGTGTCAGCGGCACCTACGAGCAGTACTTC
once,NA,TRBJ2-3,TRBV6-1,CASSDYPIGEGTDTQYF,TGTGCCAGCAGTGATTACCCCATCGGGGAAGGCACAGATACGCAGTATTTT
NA,NA,TRBJ1-6,TRBV5-4,CASSWGQPQDSPLHF,TGTGCCAGCAGTTGGGGACAACCACAGGATTCACCCCTCCACTTT
once,NA,TRBJ2-2,TRBV9,CASSVGEGGMTGELFF,TGTGCCAGCAGCGTAGGGGAGGGGGGAATGACCGGGGAGCTGTTTTTT
once,NA,TRBJ1-1,TRBV7-6,CASREGISNTEAFF,TGTGCCAGCCGGGAGGGGATATCGAACACTGAAGCTTTCTTT
once,NA,TRBJ2-6,TRBV29-1,CSVESPGEVAGANVLTF,TGCAGCGTTGAGTCCCCGGGGGAGGTGGCTGGGGCCAACGTCCTGACTTTC
NA,TRBD2,TRBJ2-7,TRBV2,CASSEKRAGGFYEQYF,TGTGCCAGCAGTGAAAAAAGGGCGGGAGGCTTTTACGAGCAGTACTTC
NA,NA,TRBJ1-1,TRBV5-5,CASSLGGDEAFF,TGTGCCAGCAGCTTAGGAGGGGATGAAGCTTTCTTT
once,TRBD2,TRBJ2-1,TRBV4-2,CASSQDRGGPYNEQFF,TGTGCCAGCAGCCAAGATCGGGGGGGTCCCTACAATGAGCAGTTCTTC
NA,NA,TRBJ2-1,TRBV5-4,CASSLGDNAVDEQFF,TGTGCCAGCAGCTTAGGGGACAACGCGGTCGATGAGCAGTTCTTC
NA,NA,TRBJ2-7,TRBV7-6,CASRVLPSQYF,TGTGCCAGCAGGGTTCTACCTTCGCAGTACTTC
once,TRBD2,TRBJ2-2,TRBV4-2,CASSQDGTSANTGELFF,TGTGCCAGCAGCCAAGATGGGACTAGCGCGAACACCGGGGAGCTGTTTTTT
NA,TRBD2,TRBJ2-1,TRBV27,CASSLLGLGGSNEQFF,TGTGCCAGCAGTTTATTGGGACTAGGGGGATCAAATGAGCAGTTCTTC
NA,NA,TRBJ2-5,TRBV25-1,CATDRLSGETQYF,TGTGCCACCGACAGGCTCTCTGGAGAGACCCAGTACTTC
NA,TRBD2,TRBJ2-3,TRBV28,CASSSRTSGSRTDTQYF,TGTGCCAGCAGTTCTCGGACTAGCGGGAGTAGGACAGATACGCAGTATTTT
NA,TRBD2,TRBJ2-1,TRBV5-4,CASSSTSGGYNEQFF,TGTGCCAGCAGCTCTACTAGCGGGGGGTACAATGAGCAGTTCTTC
NA,NA,TRBJ2-7,TRBV29-1,CSVGQTGGYEQYF,TGCAGCGTCGGACAGACGGGCGGGTACGAGCAGTACTTC
NA,NA,TRBJ2-1,TRBV14,CASSPKTGTRKNEQFF,TGTGCCAGCAGCCCCAAAACCGGGACACGCAAAAATGAGCAGTTCTTC
few,TRBD1,TRBJ2-7,TRBV27,CASSPRGDRGMGEQYF,TGTGCCAGCAGCCCCCGAGGGGACAGGGGAATGGGGGAGCAGTACTTC
NA,NA,TRBJ2-5,TRBV9,CASSVSSSGRETQYF,TGTGCCAGCAGCGTGTCTAGCAGTGGGCGGGAGACCCAGTACTTC
NA,NA,TRBJ2-5,TRBV27,CASAGGGHDQETQYF,TGTGCCAGCGCTGGAGGTGGGCACGACCAAGAGACCCAGTACTTC
NA,TRBD2,TRBJ2-7,TRBV7-8,CASSLAGTSGSYEQYF,TGTGCCAGCAGCTTAGCTGGGACTAGCGGGAGCTACGAGCAGTACTTC
NA,TRBD1,TRBJ1-2,TRBV7-8,CASSLEGQGYGYTF,TGTGCCAGCAGCTTAGAGGGACAGGGCTATGGCTACACCTTC
NA,NA,TRBJ2-3,TRBV7-9,CASSPQGDTQYF,TGTGCCAGCAGCCCCCAGGGGGATACGCAGTATTTT
NA,NA,TRBJ2-2,TRBV28,CASRRQTYTGELFF,TGTGCCAGCAGGCGACAGACCTACACCGGGGAGCTGTTTTTT
NA,NA,TRBJ2-5,TRBV5-5,CASSFSSGQETQYF,TGTGCCAGCAGCTTTTCCAGCGGCCAAGAGACCCAGTACTTC
NA,NA,TRBJ2-3,TRBV9,CASGLDSTDTQYF,TGTGCCAGCGGACTCGATTCCACAGATACGCAGTATTTT
NA,TRBD1,TRBJ1-1,TRBV5-6,CASSGDRPGEAFF,TGTGCCAGCAGCGGGGACAGGCCTGGTGAAGCTTTCTTT
NA,TRBD2,TRBJ2-7,TRBV15,CATSRGTQRGSSYEQYF,TGTGCCACCAGCAGAGGGACGCAGCGGGGGAGCTCCTACGAGCAGTACTTC
NA,TRBD1,TRBJ1-4,TRBV19,CASIDRGSKEKLFF,TGTGCCAGTATTGACAGGGGATCGAAAGAAAAACTGTTTTTT
NA,TRBD2,TRBJ2-1,TRBV19,CASSTGASGPPSSYNEQFF,TGTGCCAGTAGTACAGGGGCTAGCGGGCCCCCAAGCTCCTACAATGAGCAGTTCTTC
NA,NA,TRBJ2-1,TRBV6-5,CASRRGSYNEQFF,TGTGCCAGCAGGCGCGGGTCATACAATGAGCAGTTCTTC
NA,TRBD1,TRBJ2-2,TRBV29-1,CSVLPGQHYTGELFF,TGCAGCGTCCTCCCGGGACAGCATTACACCGGGGAGCTGTTTTTT
few,NA,TRBJ2-7,TRBV15,CATSRDVDRYSYEQYF,TGTGCCACCAGCAGAGATGTCGACAGGTACTCCTACGAGCAGTACTTC
few,TRBD1,TRBJ1-1,TRBV28,CASTQRDSEAFF,TGTGCCAGCACCCAAAGGGACAGTGAAGCTTTCTTT
NA,NA,TRBJ2-7,TRBV5-6,CASSQRTAFSYEQYF,TGTGCCAGCAGCCAGCGGACAGCATTCTCCTACGAGCAGTACTTC